This TCR beta chain was observed in a study of T cell responses to AZD1222 COVID-19 vaccine. General study points: Among the donors, most were white British and more were female, and clonal diversity was possibly underestimated. The span of vaccine-associated CD4 TCRs extended across spike, with dominance at 160-218 and 743-854. Repertoires were sampled only after the peak T cell response.

The V gene lost 11 bases and the J gene lost 2 bases, with 19 bases spanning the gap. CDR1 and CDR2 from the germline V gene are MNHEY and SVGAGI. CDR3 length: 15 amino acids. With respect to this clone: No antigen is known for it.

The assay was immunoSEQ multiplex PCR, and TCRdb's table has in-frame clones only and misses some. Of approximately 170,000 clones listed, 91% are singletons. The TCR comes from an adult in good health. Specimen: peripheral blood, collected on day 0 of AZD1222 vaccination. V usage is TRBV6-5 and J usage is TRBJ1-5; D is unclear. The CDR3, as DNA: TGTGCCGGTTCTAAAGACCGCGTCGGCAATCAGCCCCAGCATTTT. It encodes CAGSKDRVGNQPQHF.